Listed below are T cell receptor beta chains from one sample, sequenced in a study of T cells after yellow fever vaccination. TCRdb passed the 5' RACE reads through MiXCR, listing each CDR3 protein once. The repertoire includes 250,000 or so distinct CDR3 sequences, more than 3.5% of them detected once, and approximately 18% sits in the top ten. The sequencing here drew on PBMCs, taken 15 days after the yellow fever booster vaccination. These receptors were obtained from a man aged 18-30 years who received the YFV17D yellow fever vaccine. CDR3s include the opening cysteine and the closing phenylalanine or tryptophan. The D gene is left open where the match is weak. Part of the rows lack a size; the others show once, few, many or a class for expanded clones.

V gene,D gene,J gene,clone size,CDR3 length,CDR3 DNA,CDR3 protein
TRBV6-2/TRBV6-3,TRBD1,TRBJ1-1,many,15,TGTGCCAGCACCCCTCTGACAGGGGGTTCGGATGAAGCTTTCTTT,CASTPLTGGSDEAFF
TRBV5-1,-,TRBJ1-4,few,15,TGCGCCAGCAGCGGGGGGACGCCAAGTAATGAAAAACTGTTTTTT,CASSGGTPSNEKLFF
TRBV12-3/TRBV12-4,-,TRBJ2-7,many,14,TGTGCCAGCAGTTTGAGGGACCTCAACTACGAGCAGTACTTC,CASSLRDLNYEQYF
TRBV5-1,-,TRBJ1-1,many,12,TGCGCCAGCGGGAACATGGACACTGAAGCTTTCTTT,CASGNMDTEAFF
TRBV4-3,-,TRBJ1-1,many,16,TGCGCCAGCAGCCAAGATTGGGGGGCCCCGGGCGCTGAAGCTTTCTTT,CASSQDWGAPGAEAFF
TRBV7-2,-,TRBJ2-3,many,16,TGTGCCAGCAGCTTAGGGGCACTCACTAGCACAGATACGCAGTATTTT,CASSLGALTSTDTQYF
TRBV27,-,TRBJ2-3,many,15,TGTGCCAGCAGCTTAGGTGGGGGCCTCACAGATACGCAGTATTTT,CASSLGGGLTDTQYF
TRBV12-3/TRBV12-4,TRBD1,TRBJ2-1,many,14,TGTGCCAGCAGACCAGGGGGCCTGGTCAATGAGCAGTTCTTC,CASRPGGLVNEQFF
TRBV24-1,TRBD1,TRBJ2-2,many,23,TGTGCCACTTCTCCCCCCCCGGGACAGGGGGCGAAAATTTGGGCGGCGAACACCGGGGAGCTGTTTTTT,CATSPPPGQGAKIWAANTGELFF
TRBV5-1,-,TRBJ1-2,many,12,TGCGCCAGCAGCCTGGGACTTGGGGGCTACACCTTC,CASSLGLGGYTF
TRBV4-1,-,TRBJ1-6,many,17,TGCGCCAGCACGGCCTCCGGAGGGTTCTCCTATAATTCACCCCTCCACTTT,CASTASGGFSYNSPLHF
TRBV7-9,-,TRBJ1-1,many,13,TGTGCCAGCAGCTCCCTCTCGAACACTGAAGCTTTCTTT,CASSSLSNTEAFF
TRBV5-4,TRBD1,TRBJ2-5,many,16,TGTGCCAGCAGCTTACAGGGGGCGAGCGGCAGAGAGACCCAGTACTTC,CASSLQGASGRETQYF
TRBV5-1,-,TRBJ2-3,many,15,TGCGCCAGCAGCTTGACTGGAGGAGACACAGATACGCAGTATTTT,CASSLTGGDTDTQYF
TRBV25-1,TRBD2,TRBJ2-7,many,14,TGTGCCAGCAGTGAATACGGGGGGATCAACGAGCAGTACTTC,CASSEYGGINEQYF
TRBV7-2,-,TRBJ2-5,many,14,TGTGCCAGCAGCTTTGGAGGGGTCGTAGAGACCCAGTACTTC,CASSFGGVVETQYF
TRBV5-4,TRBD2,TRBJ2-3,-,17,TGTGCCAGCAGCCAATTTGGGCGGGGGGGCGGCACAGATACGCAGTATTTT,CASSQFGRGGGTDTQYF
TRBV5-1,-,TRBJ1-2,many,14,TGCGCCAGCAGCTTGAGGGCGGCTGGGGGTGGCTACACCTTC,CASSLRAAGGGYTF
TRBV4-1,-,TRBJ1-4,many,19,TGCGCCAGCAGCCAAATTCGGGGGAGAGGGGATGCAACTAATGAAAAACTGTTTTTT,CASSQIRGRGDATNEKLFF
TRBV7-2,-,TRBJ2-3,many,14,TGTGCCAGCAGCTTACAACAGGGAGGGGATACGCAGTATTTT,CASSLQQGGDTQYF
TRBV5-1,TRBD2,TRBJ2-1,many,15,TGCGCCAGCAGCGGTCGGACTAGCGGGGGGAATGAGCAGTTCTTC,CASSGRTSGGNEQFF
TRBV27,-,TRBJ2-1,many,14,TGTGCCAGCAGTTTCGCGGGGGCTTACAATGAGCAGTTCTTC,CASSFAGAYNEQFF
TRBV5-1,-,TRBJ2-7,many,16,TGCGCCAGCAGCCCGGGGGTGGGGGACTTCTCCTACGAGCAGTACTTC,CASSPGVGDFSYEQYF
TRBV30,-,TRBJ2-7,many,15,TGTGCCTGGGGGAGGTGGGTCCCGCGTATGGCCGAGCAGTACTTC,CAWGRWVPRMAEQYF
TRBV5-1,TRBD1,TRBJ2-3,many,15,TGCGCCAGCAGCTCCTGGACAGGGGGGACAGATACGCAGTATTTT,CASSSWTGGTDTQYF
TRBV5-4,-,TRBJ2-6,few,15,TGTGCCAGCAGCCCCCGACCCTCTGGGGCCAACGTCCTGACTTTC,CASSPRPSGANVLTF
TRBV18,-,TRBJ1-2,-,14,TGTGCCAGCTCACGGCTTGGACAGTCCTATGGCTACACCTTC,CASSRLGQSYGYTF
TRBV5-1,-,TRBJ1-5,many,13,TGCGCCAGCAGTGAACGGAGCAATCAGCCCCAGCATTTT,CASSERSNQPQHF
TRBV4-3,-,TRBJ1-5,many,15,TGCGCCAGCAGCCAAGATCTCACGCCCCAATGGGCCCAGCATTTT,CASSQDLTPQWAQHF
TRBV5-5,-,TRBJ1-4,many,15,TGTGCCAGCAGCCCGAGACAGGCAACTAATGAAAAACTGTTTTTT,CASSPRQATNEKLFF
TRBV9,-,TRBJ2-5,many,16,TGTGCCAGCAGCGTAGCTGGAGGGACACATCAAGAGACCCAGTACTTC,CASSVAGGTHQETQYF
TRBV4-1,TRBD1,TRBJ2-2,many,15,TGCGCCAGCAGCCAATGGACAGGGCACACCGGGGAGCTGTTTTTT,CASSQWTGHTGELFF
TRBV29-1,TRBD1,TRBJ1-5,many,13,TGCAGCGTTGGGACAGGGGGCAATCAGCCCCAGCATTTT,CSVGTGGNQPQHF
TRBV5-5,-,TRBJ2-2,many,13,TGTGCCAGCAGCTTGTCCGGGTTGGGGGAGCTGTTTTTT,CASSLSGLGELFF
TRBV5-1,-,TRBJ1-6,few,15,TGCGCCAGCAGCTCGGGGAATGGAGGCTTTTCACCCCTCCACTTT,CASSSGNGGFSPLHF
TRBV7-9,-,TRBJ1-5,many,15,TGTGCCAGCAGCGCAGGGGACGGAAGGCGGCAGCCCCAGCATTTT,CASSAGDGRRQPQHF
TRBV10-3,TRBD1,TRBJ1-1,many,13,TGTGCCATCTGGACAGGGGGGAACACTGAAGCTTTCTTT,CAIWTGGNTEAFF
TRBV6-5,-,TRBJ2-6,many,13,TGTGCCAGCACCCTCTCTGGGGCCAACGTCCTGACTTTC,CASTLSGANVLTF
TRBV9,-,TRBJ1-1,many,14,TGTGCCAGCAGCGTAGCCGGGGTCGAGGCTGAAGCTTTCTTT,CASSVAGVEAEAFF
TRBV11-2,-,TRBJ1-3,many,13,TGTGCCAGCAGCTTTCAGGGAGGAAACACCATATATTTT,CASSFQGGNTIYF
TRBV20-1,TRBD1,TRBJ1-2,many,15,TGCAGTGCTAGAGAGAGGAGGACAGGGCACTATGGCTACACCTTC,CSARERRTGHYGYTF
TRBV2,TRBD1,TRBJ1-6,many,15,TGTGCCAGCAGTGCCAGGGGGCCGTATAATTCACCCCTCCACTTT,CASSARGPYNSPLHF
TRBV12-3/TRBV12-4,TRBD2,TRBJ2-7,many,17,TGTGCCAGCAGTCTGCAACTAGCGGGGGGTTCCTCCTACGAGCAGTACTTC,CASSLQLAGGSSYEQYF
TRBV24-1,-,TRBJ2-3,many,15,TGTGCCACCCCCGGGACTGAAGATAGCACAGATACGCAGTATTTT,CATPGTEDSTDTQYF
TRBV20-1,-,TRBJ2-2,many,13,TGCAGTGCTAGAAGCTCTCCCACCGGGGAGCTGTTTTTT,CSARSSPTGELFF
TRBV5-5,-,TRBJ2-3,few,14,TGTGCCAGCAGCTCCGGGACTCTGACAGATACGCAGTATTTT,CASSSGTLTDTQYF
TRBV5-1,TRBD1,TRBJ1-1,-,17,TGCGCCAGCAGCTTCTACAGGGGTCCACTGATGAACACTGAAGCTTTCTTT,CASSFYRGPLMNTEAFF
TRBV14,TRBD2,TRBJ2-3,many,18,TGTGCCAGCAGCCAGCGCCCCGGACTAGCGGGGACCACAGATACGCAGTATTTT,CASSQRPGLAGTTDTQYF
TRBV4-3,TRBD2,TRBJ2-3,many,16,TGCGCCAGCAGCCAGACTAGCGGGGGGGCCGGGGATACGCAGTATTTT,CASSQTSGGAGDTQYF
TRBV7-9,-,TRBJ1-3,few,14,TGTGCCAGCAGCCCCGAATTAGGGGAAAACACCATATATTTT,CASSPELGENTIYF
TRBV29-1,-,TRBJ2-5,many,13,TGCAGCGTTGAAGCGGGTGCAGGGGAGACCCAGTACTTC,CSVEAGAGETQYF
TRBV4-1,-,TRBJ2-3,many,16,TGCGCCAGCAGCCAAGATCAGAACCAACCCTCGGATACGCAGTATTTT,CASSQDQNQPSDTQYF
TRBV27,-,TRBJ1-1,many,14,TGTGCCAGCAGTCCGCGTCCCGGGACGGCAGAAGCTTTCTTT,CASSPRPGTAEAFF
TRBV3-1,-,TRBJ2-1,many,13,TGTGCCAGCAGCACCCGGGGCTACAATGAGCAGTTCTTC,CASSTRGYNEQFF
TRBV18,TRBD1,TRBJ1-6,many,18,TGTGCCAGCTCATCATCCGGGACAGGGGGCGCGGGTAATTCACCCCTCCACTTT,CASSSSGTGGAGNSPLHF